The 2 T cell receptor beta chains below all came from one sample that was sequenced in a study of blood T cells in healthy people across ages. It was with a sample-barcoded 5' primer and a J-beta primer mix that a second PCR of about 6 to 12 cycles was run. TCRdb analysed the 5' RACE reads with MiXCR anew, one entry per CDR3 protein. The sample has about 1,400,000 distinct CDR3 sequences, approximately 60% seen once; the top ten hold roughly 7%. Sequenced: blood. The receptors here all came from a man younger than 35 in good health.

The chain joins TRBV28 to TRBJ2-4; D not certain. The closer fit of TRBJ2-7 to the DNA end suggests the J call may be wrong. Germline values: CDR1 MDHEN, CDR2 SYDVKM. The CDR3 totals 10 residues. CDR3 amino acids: CASSHGEQYF. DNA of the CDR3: TGTGCCAGCTCTCACGGCGAGCAGTACTTC.

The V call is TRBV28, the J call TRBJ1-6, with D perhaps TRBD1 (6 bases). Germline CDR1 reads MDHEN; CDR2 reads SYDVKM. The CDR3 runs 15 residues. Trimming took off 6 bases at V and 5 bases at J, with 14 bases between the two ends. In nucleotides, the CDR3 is TGTGCCAGCAGGCGGGGGGACATTGATAATTCACCCCTCCACTTT. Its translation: CASRRGDIDNSPLHF. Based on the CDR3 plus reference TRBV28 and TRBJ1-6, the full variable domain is DVKVTQSSRYLVKRTGEKVFLECVQDMDHENMFWYRQDPGLGLRLIYFSYDVKMKEKGDIPEGYSVSREKKERFSLILESASTNQTSMYLCASRRGDIDNSPLHFGNGTRLTVT.